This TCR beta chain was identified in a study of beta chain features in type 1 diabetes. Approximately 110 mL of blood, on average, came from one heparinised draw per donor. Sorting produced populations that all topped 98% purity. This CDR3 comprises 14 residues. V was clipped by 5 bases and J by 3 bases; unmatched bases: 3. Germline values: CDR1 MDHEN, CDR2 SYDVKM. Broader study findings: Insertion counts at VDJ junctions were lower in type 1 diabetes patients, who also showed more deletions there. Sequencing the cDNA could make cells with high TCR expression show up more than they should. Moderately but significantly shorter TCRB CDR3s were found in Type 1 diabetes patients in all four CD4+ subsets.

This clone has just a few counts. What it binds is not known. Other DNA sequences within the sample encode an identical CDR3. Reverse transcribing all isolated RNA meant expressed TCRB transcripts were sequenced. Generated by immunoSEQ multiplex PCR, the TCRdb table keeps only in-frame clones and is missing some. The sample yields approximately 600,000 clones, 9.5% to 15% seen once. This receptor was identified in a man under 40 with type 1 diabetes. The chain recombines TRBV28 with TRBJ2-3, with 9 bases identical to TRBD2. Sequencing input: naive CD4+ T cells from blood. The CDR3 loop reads CASSLGLATDTQYF. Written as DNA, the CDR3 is TGTGCCAGCAGTCTAGGACTAGCGACAGATACGCAGTATTTT.